This T cell receptor beta chain was retrieved from a study of T cell changes during pregnancy in multiple sclerosis. Method: immunoSEQ multiplex PCR; TCRdb's copy keeps in-frame clones and lacks some. The sample carries about 80,000 clones, just over 90% recorded once. V was shortened by 0 bases and J by 7 bases, with 15 bases between the two germline ends. This CDR3 is built from 15 residues. CDR1 and CDR2 (germline): MNHNY, SVGAGI (reference sequence). The sequence derives from a female donor with multiple sclerosis, enrolled in a pregnancy study. The chain employs TRBV6-6 and TRBJ1-1; D is uncertain. This specimen was peripheral blood, taken before pregnancy. The CDR3 region has the DNA TGTGCCAGCAGTTACTCGACCGGGTCGCTTGGTGAAGCTTTCTTT. It is translated as CASSYSTGSLGEAFF.